This T cell receptor (beta chain) emerged from a study of blood T cell repertoires in COVID-19. Method: immunoSEQ multiplex PCR; TCRdb's copy keeps in-frame clones and lacks some. The sample has around 51,000 clones, 85% to 90% seen once; the top ten hold about 4.2%. From germline, CDR1 is SGHTS and CDR2 YDEGEE. The ends were cut back, 1 base at V and 5 bases at J, with 13 bases in the middle. CDR3 size: 15 residues. The specimen was peripheral blood. The V and J genes are TRBV5-8 and TRBJ1-5; no definite D call. The TCR comes from a man aged 80 or over with active COVID-19. The CDR3 region has the DNA TGTGCCAGCAGCTTGAGTATTGGCAGTTATCAGCCCCAGCATTTT. Its protein product is CASSLSIGSYQPQHF. Filled out from reference TRBV5-8 and TRBJ1-5, the complete variable domain reads EAGVTQSPTHLIKTRGQQATLRCSPISGHTSVYWYQQALGLGLQFLLWYDEGEERNRGNFPPRFSGRQFPNYSSELNVNALELEDSALYLCASSLSIGSYQPQHFGDGTRLSIL.